This is a list of T cell receptor beta chains from one sample in a study of shared clonotypes between healthy human individuals. Generated by immunoSEQ multiplex PCR, the TCRdb table keeps only in-frame clones and is missing some. Seen here are 700,000 or so clones, 72% observed once, and the top ten hold under 2%. Sequenced material: memory CD4+ T cells sorted from blood. The receptor source for this set is a woman under 40 in good health. Both conserved end residues are part of each CDR3. A D gene is named only where the DNA matches it firmly. The size field is filled for only some rows; it gives once, few, many or a size class.

CDR3nt: TGTGCCAGTAGTGTCAGAGGGGGCGACTACACCGGGGAGCTGTTTTTT
CDR3aa: CASSVRGGDYTGELFF
j_gene: TRBJ2-2
d_gene: TRBD1
abundance: .
v_gene: TRBV19

CDR3nt: TGTGCCAGCAGCTTAGTTGCAGAATCCTACAATGAGCAGTTCTTC
CDR3aa: CASSLVAESYNEQFF
j_gene: TRBJ2-1
d_gene: .
abundance: .
v_gene: TRBV11-2

CDR3nt: TGCGCCAGCAGTGAGTCGAATTCTGGGTCCTACGAGCAGTACTTC
CDR3aa: CASSESNSGSYEQYF
j_gene: TRBJ2-7
d_gene: .
abundance: .
v_gene: TRBV10-1

CDR3nt: TGTGCCAGCTCACCACCGACAAGGAACACTGAAGCTTTCTTT
CDR3aa: CASSPPTRNTEAFF
j_gene: TRBJ1-1
d_gene: .
abundance: .
v_gene: TRBV18

CDR3nt: TGTGCCAGCAGGACAACTAGCGGGTCGACCGGGGAGCTGTTTTTT
CDR3aa: CASRTTSGSTGELFF
j_gene: TRBJ2-2
d_gene: TRBD2
abundance: .
v_gene: TRBV2

CDR3nt: TGTGCCAGCAGTAATAGCGGGAGGTTCACAGATACGCAGTATTTT
CDR3aa: CASSNSGRFTDTQYF
j_gene: TRBJ2-3
d_gene: TRBD2
abundance: .
v_gene: TRBV6-5

CDR3nt: TGTGCCAGCAGTGAATATCAGGGGTCCGAGCAGTACTTC
CDR3aa: CASSEYQGSEQYF
j_gene: TRBJ2-7
d_gene: .
abundance: .
v_gene: TRBV6-1

CDR3nt: TGCAGCGTTCTACTCGGGGGGTCTTGGGACACCGGGGAGCTGTTTTTT
CDR3aa: CSVLLGGSWDTGELFF
j_gene: TRBJ2-2
d_gene: TRBD2
abundance: .
v_gene: TRBV29-1

CDR3nt: TGCGCCAGCAGCTTGGTTTTAGGTGGTTCCGGGGATACCGGGGAGCTGTTTTTT
CDR3aa: CASSLVLGGSGDTGELFF
j_gene: TRBJ2-2
d_gene: .
abundance: .
v_gene: TRBV5-1

CDR3nt: TGTGCCAGCAGGATCAGGGCTTCTAACTATGGCTACACCTTC
CDR3aa: CASRIRASNYGYTF
j_gene: TRBJ1-2
d_gene: .
abundance: .
v_gene: TRBV6-6

CDR3nt: TGTGCCAGCAGCATCGGACGGATGGGATACGAGCAGTACTTC
CDR3aa: CASSIGRMGYEQYF
j_gene: TRBJ2-7
d_gene: .
abundance: .
v_gene: TRBV5-4

CDR3nt: TGTGCCAGCTCACCACCGCTCGGACAGGCCTATGGCTACACCTTC
CDR3aa: CASSPPLGQAYGYTF
j_gene: TRBJ1-2
d_gene: TRBD1
abundance: .
v_gene: TRBV18

CDR3nt: TGTGCCAGCAGTGACAGGCCGGGCGGCTACACCTTC
CDR3aa: CASSDRPGGYTF
j_gene: TRBJ1-2
d_gene: .
abundance: .
v_gene: TRBV27

CDR3nt: TGTGCCATCAGTGGCCCTAGCGGGAGTGGTGAGCAGTTCTTC
CDR3aa: CAISGPSGSGEQFF
j_gene: TRBJ2-1
d_gene: TRBD2
abundance: .
v_gene: TRBV10-3

CDR3nt: TGTGCCAGCAGACCGGGGACTACGTCCTACGAGCAGTACTTC
CDR3aa: CASRPGTTSYEQYF
j_gene: TRBJ2-7
d_gene: TRBD2
abundance: .
v_gene: TRBV6-6

CDR3nt: TGTGCCAGCTCACCCAAAACGGACAGTTCTAACTATGGCTACACCTTC
CDR3aa: CASSPKTDSSNYGYTF
j_gene: TRBJ1-2
d_gene: .
abundance: .
v_gene: TRBV18

CDR3nt: TGTGCCACCAGCAGAGAACGGCGCGCGTCGGGTGAGCAGTTCTTC
CDR3aa: CATSRERRASGEQFF
j_gene: TRBJ2-1
d_gene: .
abundance: .
v_gene: TRBV15

CDR3nt: TGCGCCAGCAGCTTGGAGGGGCGGGAGGATGCAGATACGCAGTATTTT
CDR3aa: CASSLEGREDADTQYF
j_gene: TRBJ2-3
d_gene: TRBD2
abundance: .
v_gene: TRBV5-1

CDR3nt: TGTGCCAGCAGCGGGTGGGATGAGCAGTTCTTC
CDR3aa: CASSGWDEQFF
j_gene: TRBJ2-1
d_gene: .
abundance: .
v_gene: TRBV5-4

CDR3nt: TGTGCCAGCAATGGACAGGGCGGCAATCAGCCCCAGCATTTT
CDR3aa: CASNGQGGNQPQHF
j_gene: TRBJ1-5
d_gene: TRBD1
abundance: .
v_gene: TRBV6-1

CDR3nt: TGCGCCAGCAGCTCCCAAGGGGGTAGCACTGAAGCTTTCTTT
CDR3aa: CASSSQGGSTEAFF
j_gene: TRBJ1-1
d_gene: .
abundance: .
v_gene: TRBV5-1

CDR3nt: TGCGCCAGCAGCAGGCCAGACAGGGCGAACTACGAGCAGTACTTC
CDR3aa: CASSRPDRANYEQYF
j_gene: TRBJ2-7
d_gene: TRBD1
abundance: .
v_gene: TRBV5-1

CDR3nt: TGTGCCTGCTTTAGGGGACTAGCGCACTACAATGAGCAGTTCTTC
CDR3aa: CACFRGLAHYNEQFF
j_gene: TRBJ2-1
d_gene: TRBD2
abundance: .
v_gene: TRBV5-8

CDR3nt: TGCGCCAGCAGAGGGTCGACGGGGGGCAGGGAGCAGTACTTC
CDR3aa: CASRGSTGGREQYF
j_gene: TRBJ2-7
d_gene: .
abundance: .
v_gene: TRBV10-2

CDR3nt: TGTGCCAGCAGCTCAACCGGTGGGCCCCAGCATTTT
CDR3aa: CASSSTGGPQHF
j_gene: TRBJ1-5
d_gene: .
abundance: once
v_gene: TRBV11-2

CDR3nt: TGTGCCAGCAGGAGAGGAAACACCATATATTTT
CDR3aa: CASRRGNTIYF
j_gene: TRBJ1-3
d_gene: .
abundance: .
v_gene: TRBV6-5

CDR3nt: TGTGCCAGCAGTTACACGCAGGGGAATCAGCCCCAGCATTTT
CDR3aa: CASSYTQGNQPQHF
j_gene: TRBJ1-5
d_gene: .
abundance: .
v_gene: TRBV6-5

CDR3nt: TGTGCCAGCAGTTCCCTGCGCTCTGGAAACACCATATATTTT
CDR3aa: CASSSLRSGNTIYF
j_gene: TRBJ1-3
d_gene: .
abundance: .
v_gene: TRBV28

CDR3nt: TGTGCCAGTAGTAAGAACAGGGGTGGAGAGACCCAGTACTTC
CDR3aa: CASSKNRGGETQYF
j_gene: TRBJ2-5
d_gene: TRBD1
abundance: .
v_gene: TRBV19

CDR3nt: TGTGCCAGCAGCCGATTAGCCCTTCTAGGGACAGGAGCCACAGATACGCAGTATTTT
CDR3aa: CASSRLALLGTGATDTQYF
j_gene: TRBJ2-3
d_gene: TRBD1
abundance: .
v_gene: TRBV7-2

CDR3nt: TGTGCCAGCAGTGAACGGCTACCCAATCAGCCCCAGCATTTT
CDR3aa: CASSERLPNQPQHF
j_gene: TRBJ1-5
d_gene: .
abundance: .
v_gene: TRBV2

CDR3nt: TGTGCCAGCATCGAGGGCCGCAGTACCTCGATCGTTATACTCGGCCAGGGCATTGGGCGCTACACCTTC
CDR3aa: CASIEGRSTSIVILGQGIGRYTF
j_gene: TRBJ1-2
d_gene: .
abundance: .
v_gene: TRBV21-1

CDR3nt: TGCGCCAGCACCCCGGGACAGACTTACCAAGAGACCCAGTACTTC
CDR3aa: CASTPGQTYQETQYF
j_gene: TRBJ2-5
d_gene: TRBD1
abundance: .
v_gene: TRBV10-2

CDR3nt: TGTGCCAGCAGTGTACGACAGGGGGTCGCGCCCCAGCATTTT
CDR3aa: CASSVRQGVAPQHF
j_gene: TRBJ1-5
d_gene: TRBD1
abundance: .
v_gene: TRBV2

CDR3nt: TGTGCCAGCAGTAGGACAGCCAATCAGCCCCAGCATTTT
CDR3aa: CASSRTANQPQHF
j_gene: TRBJ1-5
d_gene: .
abundance: few
v_gene: TRBV27

CDR3nt: TGCGCCAGCAGCCAAGATTTGGCCCTTGGGACAGGACACTCCTACGAGCAGTACTTC
CDR3aa: CASSQDLALGTGHSYEQYF
j_gene: TRBJ2-7
d_gene: TRBD1
abundance: once
v_gene: TRBV4-1

CDR3nt: TGTGCCAGCAGCGTAGGAGGGGCCGGGGAGCTGTTTTTT
CDR3aa: CASSVGGAGELFF
j_gene: TRBJ2-2
d_gene: .
abundance: .
v_gene: TRBV9

CDR3nt: TGTGCCAGCAGTTCTCCGGGACTAGGAGGGAACGAGCAGTACTTC
CDR3aa: CASSSPGLGGNEQYF
j_gene: TRBJ2-7
d_gene: TRBD2
abundance: .
v_gene: TRBV28

CDR3nt: TGTGCCAGCAGCTTAGGAGGGCGACCGAGGGACATTCAGTACTTC
CDR3aa: CASSLGGRPRDIQYF
j_gene: TRBJ2-4
d_gene: .
abundance: once
v_gene: TRBV11-2

CDR3nt: TGTGCCAGCAGCTTATCAGGGGGCAACGACGAGCAGTACTTC
CDR3aa: CASSLSGGNDEQYF
j_gene: TRBJ2-7
d_gene: TRBD1
abundance: few
v_gene: TRBV11-3

CDR3nt: TGTGCCAGCAGCTTAAAGGAGAAAGCTTTCTTT
CDR3aa: CASSLKEKAFF
j_gene: TRBJ1-1
d_gene: .
abundance: .
v_gene: TRBV11-1